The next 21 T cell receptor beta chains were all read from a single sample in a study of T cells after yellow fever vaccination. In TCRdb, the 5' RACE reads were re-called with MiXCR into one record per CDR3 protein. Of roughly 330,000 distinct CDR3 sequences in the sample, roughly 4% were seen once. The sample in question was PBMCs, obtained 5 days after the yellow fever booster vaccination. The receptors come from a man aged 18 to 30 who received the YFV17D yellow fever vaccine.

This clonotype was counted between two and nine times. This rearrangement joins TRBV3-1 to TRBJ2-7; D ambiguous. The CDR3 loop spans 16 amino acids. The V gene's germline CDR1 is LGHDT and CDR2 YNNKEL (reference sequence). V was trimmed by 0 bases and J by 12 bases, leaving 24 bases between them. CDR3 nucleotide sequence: TGTGCCAGCAGCCAAGACAGCTCCTTACCAGCTTACGAACGGTACTTC. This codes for CASSQDSSLPAYERYF.

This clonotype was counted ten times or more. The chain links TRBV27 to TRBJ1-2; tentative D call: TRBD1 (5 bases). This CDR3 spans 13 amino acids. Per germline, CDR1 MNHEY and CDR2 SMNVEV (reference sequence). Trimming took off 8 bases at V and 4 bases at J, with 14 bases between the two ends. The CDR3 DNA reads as TGTGCCAGCGCCATGCGGGGCTTCTATGGCTACACCTTC. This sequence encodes CASAMRGFYGYTF.

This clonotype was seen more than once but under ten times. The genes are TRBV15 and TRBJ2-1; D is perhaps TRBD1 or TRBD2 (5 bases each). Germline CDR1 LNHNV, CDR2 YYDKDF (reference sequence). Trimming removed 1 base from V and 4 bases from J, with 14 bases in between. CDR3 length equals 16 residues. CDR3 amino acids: CATSRGLGEGYNEQFF. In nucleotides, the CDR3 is TGTGCCACCAGCAGAGGGCTCGGAGAGGGGTACAATGAGCAGTTCTTC.

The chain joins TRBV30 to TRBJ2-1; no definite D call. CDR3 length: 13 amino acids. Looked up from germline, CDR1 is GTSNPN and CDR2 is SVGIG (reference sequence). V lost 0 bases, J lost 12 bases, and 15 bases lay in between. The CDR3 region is CAWSVRISWWQFF. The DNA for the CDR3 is TGTGCCTGGAGTGTACGAATCTCGTGGTGGCAGTTCTTC.

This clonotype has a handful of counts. CDR3 DNA: TGTGCCAGCAGGACAGGGGACGCGGCAGATACGCAGTATTTT. Its translation is CASRTGDAADTQYF. The chain carries TRBV12-3 or TRBV12-4 and TRBJ2-3; 8 bases are a match to TRBD1. The J segment lost 4 bases and the V segment lost 6 bases, leaving 6 bases of the junction unmatched. The CDR3 extends over 14 amino acids.

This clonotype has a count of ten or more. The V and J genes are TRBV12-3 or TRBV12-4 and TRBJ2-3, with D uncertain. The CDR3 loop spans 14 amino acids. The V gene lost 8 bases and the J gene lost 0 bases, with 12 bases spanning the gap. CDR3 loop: CASVGRKSTDTQYF. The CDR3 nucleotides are TGTGCCAGCGTAGGGCGGAAGAGCACAGATACGCAGTATTTT.

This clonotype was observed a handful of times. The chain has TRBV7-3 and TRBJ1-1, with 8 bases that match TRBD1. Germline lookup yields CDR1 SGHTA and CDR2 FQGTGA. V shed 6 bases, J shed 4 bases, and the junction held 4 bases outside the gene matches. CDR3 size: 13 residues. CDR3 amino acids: CASRFTGGTEAFF. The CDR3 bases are TGTGCCAGCAGGTTCACAGGGGGCACTGAAGCTTTCTTT.

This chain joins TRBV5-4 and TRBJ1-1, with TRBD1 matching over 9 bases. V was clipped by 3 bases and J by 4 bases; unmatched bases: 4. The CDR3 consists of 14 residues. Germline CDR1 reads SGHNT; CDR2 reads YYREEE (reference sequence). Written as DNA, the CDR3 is TGTGCCAGCAGCTCGACAGGGGGTACCACTGAAGCTTTCTTT. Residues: CASSSTGGTTEAFF.

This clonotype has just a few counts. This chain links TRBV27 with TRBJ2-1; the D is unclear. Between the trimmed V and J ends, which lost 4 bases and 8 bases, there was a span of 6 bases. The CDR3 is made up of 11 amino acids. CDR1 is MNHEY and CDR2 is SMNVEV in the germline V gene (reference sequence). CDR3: CASSSVHEQFF. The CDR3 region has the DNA TGTGCCAGCAGTTCCGTGCATGAGCAGTTCTTC.

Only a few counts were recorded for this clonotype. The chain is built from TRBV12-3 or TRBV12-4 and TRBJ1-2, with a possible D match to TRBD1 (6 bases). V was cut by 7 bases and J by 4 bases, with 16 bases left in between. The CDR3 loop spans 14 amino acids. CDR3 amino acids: CASTQGSKAYGYTF. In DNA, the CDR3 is TGTGCCAGCACCCAGGGGTCCAAGGCCTATGGCTACACCTTC.

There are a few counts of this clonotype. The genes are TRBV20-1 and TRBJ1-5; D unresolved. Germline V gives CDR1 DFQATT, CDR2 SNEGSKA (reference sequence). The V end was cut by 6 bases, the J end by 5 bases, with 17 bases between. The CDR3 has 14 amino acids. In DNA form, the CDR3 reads TGCAGTGCCGTCCAGGACCGGAATTATCAGCCCCAGCATTTT. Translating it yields CSAVQDRNYQPQHF.

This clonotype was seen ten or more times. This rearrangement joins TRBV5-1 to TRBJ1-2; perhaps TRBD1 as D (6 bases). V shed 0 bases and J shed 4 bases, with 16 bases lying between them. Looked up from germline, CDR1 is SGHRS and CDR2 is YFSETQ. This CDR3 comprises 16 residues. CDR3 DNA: TGCGCCAGCAGCTTGGAAGGGACACGGTCTTTCTATGGCTACACCTTC. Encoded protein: CASSLEGTRSFYGYTF.

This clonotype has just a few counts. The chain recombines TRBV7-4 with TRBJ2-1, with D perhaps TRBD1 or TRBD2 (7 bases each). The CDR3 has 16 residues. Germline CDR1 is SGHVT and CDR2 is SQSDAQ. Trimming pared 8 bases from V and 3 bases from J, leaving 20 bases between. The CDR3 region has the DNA TGTGCCAGCCCCCCAGGGGGGGCGGGGGACTACAATGAGCAGTTCTTC. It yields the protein CASPPGGAGDYNEQFF.

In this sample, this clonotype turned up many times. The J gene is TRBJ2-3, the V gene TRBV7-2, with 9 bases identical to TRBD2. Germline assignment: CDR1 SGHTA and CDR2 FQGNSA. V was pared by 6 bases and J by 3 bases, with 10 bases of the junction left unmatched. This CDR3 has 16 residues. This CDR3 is CASSSLGGGATDTQYF. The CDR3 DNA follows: TGTGCCAGCAGTTCCTTAGGCGGGGGGGCGACAGATACGCAGTATTTT.

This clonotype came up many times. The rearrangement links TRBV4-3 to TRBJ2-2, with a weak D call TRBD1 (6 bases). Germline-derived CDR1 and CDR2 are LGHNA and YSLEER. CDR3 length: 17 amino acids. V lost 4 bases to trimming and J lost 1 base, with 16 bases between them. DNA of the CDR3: TGCGCCAGCAGCCTACGGCGAGGGGGTTGGAACACCGGGGAGCTGTTTTTT. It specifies CASSLRRGGWNTGELFF.

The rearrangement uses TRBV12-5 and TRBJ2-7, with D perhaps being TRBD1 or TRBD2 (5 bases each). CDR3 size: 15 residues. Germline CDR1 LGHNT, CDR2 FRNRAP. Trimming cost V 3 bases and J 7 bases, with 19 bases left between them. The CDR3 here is CASGLRRGPYGEQYF. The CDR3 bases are TGTGCTAGTGGTTTAAGACGGGGCCCCTACGGGGAGCAGTACTTC. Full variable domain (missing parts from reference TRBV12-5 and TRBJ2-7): DARVTQTPRHKVTEMGQEVTMRCQPILGHNTVFWYRQTMMQGLELLAYFRNRAPLDDSGMPKDRFSAEMPDATLATLKIQPSEPRDSAVYFCASGLRRGPYGEQYFGPGTRLTVT.

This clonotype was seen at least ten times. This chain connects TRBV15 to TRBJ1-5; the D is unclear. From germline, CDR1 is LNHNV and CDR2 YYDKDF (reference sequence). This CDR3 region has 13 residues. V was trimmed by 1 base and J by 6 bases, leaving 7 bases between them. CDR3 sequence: CATSRGPLQPQHF. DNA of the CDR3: TGTGCCACCAGCAGAGGTCCCCTTCAGCCCCAGCATTTT.

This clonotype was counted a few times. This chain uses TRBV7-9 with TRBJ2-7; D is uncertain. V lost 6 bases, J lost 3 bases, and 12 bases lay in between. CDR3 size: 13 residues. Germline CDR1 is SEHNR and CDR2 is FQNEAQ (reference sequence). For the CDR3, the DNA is TGTGCCAGCAGGTCGTTGGGGTTCTACGAGCAGTACTTC. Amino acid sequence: CASRSLGFYEQYF.

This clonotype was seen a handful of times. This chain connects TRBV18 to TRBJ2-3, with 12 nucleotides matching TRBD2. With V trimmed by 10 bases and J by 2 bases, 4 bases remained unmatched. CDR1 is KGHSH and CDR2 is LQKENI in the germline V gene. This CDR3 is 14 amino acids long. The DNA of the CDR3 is TGTGCCACGGGACTAGCGGGTAACACAGATACGCAGTATTTT. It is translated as CATGLAGNTDTQYF. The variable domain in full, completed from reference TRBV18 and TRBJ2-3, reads NAGVMQNPRHLVRRRGQEARLRCSPMKGHSHVYWYRQLPEEGLKFMVYLQKENIIDESGMPKERFSAEFPKEGPSILRIQQVVRGDSAAYFCATGLAGNTDTQYFGPGTRLTVL.

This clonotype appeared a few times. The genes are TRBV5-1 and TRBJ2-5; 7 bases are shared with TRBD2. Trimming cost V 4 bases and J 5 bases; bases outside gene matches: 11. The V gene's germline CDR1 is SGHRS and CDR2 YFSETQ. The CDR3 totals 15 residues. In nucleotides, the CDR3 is TGCGCCAGCAGCCGGGCGGGGGTTATGGGGGAGACCCAGTACTTC. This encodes CASSRAGVMGETQYF.

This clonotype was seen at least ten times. The DNA for the CDR3 is TGTGCCAGTAGTATACAGATTAGCAATCAGCCCCAGCATTTT. Translating gives CASSIQISNQPQHF. The V call is TRBV19, the J call TRBJ1-5; unclear D gene. Between the trimmed V and J ends, which lost 2 bases and 0 bases, there was a span of 5 bases. The CDR3 is 14 amino acids. CDR1 LNHDA and CDR2 SQIVND come from the germline V gene (reference sequence).